This T cell receptor beta chain was sequenced for a study of blood T cell repertoires in COVID-19. Study-level information: Samples of COVID-19 (acute and convalescent) were obtained from the United States, Italy and Spain.

The V gene's germline CDR1 is SGHAT and CDR2 FQNNGV. CDR3 size: 15 residues. Trimming cost V 5 bases and J 4 bases; bases outside gene matches: 10. As handled by the study authors: Nucleated cell number was recorded as an estimate derived from reference gene primer amplification. Only in-frame clones appear in the TCRdb table, and some are missing; sequencing was by immunoSEQ multiplex PCR. V, J and clone size derive from that table, while D and trimming were established from the DNA sequence. This sample carries under 30,000 clones, under 95% of them seen once, and the ten largest clones take 4% to 4.5%.

The V call is TRBV11-2, the J call TRBJ1-2; TRBD1 aligns across 7 bases. The clonotype originates from a woman aged 50 to 60 with active COVID-19. Sequenced sample: peripheral blood. CDR3 in amino acids: CASSQGDRRRYGYTF. CDR3 nucleotide sequence: TGTGCCAGCAGCCAGGGGGACAGACGACGCTATGGCTACACCTTC.